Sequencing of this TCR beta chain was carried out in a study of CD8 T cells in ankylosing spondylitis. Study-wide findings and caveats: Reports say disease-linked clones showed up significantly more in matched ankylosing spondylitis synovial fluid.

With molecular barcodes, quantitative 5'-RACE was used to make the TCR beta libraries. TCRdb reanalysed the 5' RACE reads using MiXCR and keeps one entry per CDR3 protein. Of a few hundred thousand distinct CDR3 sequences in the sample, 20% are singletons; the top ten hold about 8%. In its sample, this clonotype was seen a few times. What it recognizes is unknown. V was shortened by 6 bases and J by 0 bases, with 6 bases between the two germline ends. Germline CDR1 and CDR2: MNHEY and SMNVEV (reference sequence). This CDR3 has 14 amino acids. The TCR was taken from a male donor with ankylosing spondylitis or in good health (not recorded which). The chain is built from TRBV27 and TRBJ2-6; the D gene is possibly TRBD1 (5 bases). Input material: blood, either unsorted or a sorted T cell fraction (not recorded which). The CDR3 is CASRQGSGANVLTF. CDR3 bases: TGTGCCAGCAGGCAGGGCTCTGGGGCCAACGTCCTGACTTTC.